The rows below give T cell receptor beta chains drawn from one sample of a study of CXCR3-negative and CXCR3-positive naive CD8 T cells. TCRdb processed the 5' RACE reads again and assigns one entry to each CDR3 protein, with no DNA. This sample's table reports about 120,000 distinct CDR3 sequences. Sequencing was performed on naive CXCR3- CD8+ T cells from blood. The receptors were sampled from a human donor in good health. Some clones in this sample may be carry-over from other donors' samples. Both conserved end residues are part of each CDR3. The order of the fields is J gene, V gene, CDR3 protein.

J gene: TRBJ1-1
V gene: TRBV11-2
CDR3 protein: CASSWPTGNTEAFF

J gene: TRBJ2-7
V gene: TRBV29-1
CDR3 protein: CSVGQRSSYEQYF

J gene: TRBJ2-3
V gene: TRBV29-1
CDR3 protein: CSVDANDPTDTQYF

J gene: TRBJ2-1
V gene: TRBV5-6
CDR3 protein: CASSWDSSSYNEQFF

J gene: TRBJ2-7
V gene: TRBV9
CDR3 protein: CASSPHLGEQYF

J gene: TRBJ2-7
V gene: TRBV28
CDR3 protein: CASSFTSSDVTLSSYEQYF

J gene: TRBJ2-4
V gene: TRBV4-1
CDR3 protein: CASSPNTLAGGYIQYF

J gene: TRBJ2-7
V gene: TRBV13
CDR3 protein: CASSPRGGQHEQYF

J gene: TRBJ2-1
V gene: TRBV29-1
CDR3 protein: CSVVAAFVDEQFF

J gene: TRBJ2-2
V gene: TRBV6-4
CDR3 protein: CASSDEDAGELFF

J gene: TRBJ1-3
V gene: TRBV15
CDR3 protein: CATSAWDRGLTGNTIYF

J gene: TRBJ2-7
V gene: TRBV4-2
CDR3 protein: CASSQAWTYEQYF

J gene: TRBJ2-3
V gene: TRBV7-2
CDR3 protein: CASSPRQGQDTQYF

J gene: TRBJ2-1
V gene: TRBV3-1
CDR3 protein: CASSQSETGTYNEQFF

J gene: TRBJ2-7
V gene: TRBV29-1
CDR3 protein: CSVEGESSYEQYF

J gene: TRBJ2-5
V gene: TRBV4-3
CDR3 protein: CASSEDRYKQETQYF

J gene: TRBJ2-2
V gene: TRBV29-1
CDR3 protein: CSVGRGPNTGELFF

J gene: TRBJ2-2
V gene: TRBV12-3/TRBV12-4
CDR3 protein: CASRIDRDPRELFF

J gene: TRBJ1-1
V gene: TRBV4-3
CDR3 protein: CASSQEDREHVEAFF

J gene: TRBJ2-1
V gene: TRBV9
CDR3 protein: CASSAYVEGEQFF

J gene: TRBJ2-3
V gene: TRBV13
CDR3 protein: CASNTGADTQYF

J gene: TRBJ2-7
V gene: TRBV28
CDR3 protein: CASLAGLAGGLSYEQYF

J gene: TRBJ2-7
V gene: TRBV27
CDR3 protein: CASSYQGAAGPYEHYF

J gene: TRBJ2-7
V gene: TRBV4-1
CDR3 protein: CASSQVHGQPYEQYF

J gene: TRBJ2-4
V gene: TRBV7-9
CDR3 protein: CASSPLDYIQYF

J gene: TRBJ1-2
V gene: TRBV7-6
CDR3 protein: CASSQTGAGYTF

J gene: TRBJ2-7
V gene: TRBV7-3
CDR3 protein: CASSLQGGGAYEQYF

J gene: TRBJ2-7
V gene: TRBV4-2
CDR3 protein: CASSQLSGRGDEQYF

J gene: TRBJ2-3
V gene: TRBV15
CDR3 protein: CATSSVDRGADTQYF

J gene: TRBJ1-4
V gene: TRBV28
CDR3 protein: CASSTDVNEKLFF

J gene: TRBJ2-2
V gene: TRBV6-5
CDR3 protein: CASSYDGSGNTGELFF

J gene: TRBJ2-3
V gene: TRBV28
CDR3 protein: CASTLKTGSTDTQYF

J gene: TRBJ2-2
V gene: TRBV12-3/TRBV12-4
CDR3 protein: CASSFGLASGTTGELFF

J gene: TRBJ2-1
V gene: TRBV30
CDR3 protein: CAWSAASGSYRFF

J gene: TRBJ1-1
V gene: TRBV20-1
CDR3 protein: CSAVKPGSSTEAFF

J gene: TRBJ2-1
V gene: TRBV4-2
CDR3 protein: CASSLLQGENEQFF

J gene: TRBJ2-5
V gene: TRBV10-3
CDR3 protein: CAISEKGTQETQYF

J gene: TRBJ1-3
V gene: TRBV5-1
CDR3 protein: CASSLDWSSGNTIYF

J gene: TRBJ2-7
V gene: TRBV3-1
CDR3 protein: CASSQVLGQEIIYEQYF

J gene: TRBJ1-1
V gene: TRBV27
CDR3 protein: CASSPRTRRGEAFF

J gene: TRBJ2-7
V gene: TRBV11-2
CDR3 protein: CASSLWTGYEQYF

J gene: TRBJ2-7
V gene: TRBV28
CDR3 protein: CASRRNLGAKNEQYF

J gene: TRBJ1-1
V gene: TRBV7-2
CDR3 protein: CASSVAPSSDTEAFF

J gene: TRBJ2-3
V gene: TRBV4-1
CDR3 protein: CARSQDLPGQGITDTQYF